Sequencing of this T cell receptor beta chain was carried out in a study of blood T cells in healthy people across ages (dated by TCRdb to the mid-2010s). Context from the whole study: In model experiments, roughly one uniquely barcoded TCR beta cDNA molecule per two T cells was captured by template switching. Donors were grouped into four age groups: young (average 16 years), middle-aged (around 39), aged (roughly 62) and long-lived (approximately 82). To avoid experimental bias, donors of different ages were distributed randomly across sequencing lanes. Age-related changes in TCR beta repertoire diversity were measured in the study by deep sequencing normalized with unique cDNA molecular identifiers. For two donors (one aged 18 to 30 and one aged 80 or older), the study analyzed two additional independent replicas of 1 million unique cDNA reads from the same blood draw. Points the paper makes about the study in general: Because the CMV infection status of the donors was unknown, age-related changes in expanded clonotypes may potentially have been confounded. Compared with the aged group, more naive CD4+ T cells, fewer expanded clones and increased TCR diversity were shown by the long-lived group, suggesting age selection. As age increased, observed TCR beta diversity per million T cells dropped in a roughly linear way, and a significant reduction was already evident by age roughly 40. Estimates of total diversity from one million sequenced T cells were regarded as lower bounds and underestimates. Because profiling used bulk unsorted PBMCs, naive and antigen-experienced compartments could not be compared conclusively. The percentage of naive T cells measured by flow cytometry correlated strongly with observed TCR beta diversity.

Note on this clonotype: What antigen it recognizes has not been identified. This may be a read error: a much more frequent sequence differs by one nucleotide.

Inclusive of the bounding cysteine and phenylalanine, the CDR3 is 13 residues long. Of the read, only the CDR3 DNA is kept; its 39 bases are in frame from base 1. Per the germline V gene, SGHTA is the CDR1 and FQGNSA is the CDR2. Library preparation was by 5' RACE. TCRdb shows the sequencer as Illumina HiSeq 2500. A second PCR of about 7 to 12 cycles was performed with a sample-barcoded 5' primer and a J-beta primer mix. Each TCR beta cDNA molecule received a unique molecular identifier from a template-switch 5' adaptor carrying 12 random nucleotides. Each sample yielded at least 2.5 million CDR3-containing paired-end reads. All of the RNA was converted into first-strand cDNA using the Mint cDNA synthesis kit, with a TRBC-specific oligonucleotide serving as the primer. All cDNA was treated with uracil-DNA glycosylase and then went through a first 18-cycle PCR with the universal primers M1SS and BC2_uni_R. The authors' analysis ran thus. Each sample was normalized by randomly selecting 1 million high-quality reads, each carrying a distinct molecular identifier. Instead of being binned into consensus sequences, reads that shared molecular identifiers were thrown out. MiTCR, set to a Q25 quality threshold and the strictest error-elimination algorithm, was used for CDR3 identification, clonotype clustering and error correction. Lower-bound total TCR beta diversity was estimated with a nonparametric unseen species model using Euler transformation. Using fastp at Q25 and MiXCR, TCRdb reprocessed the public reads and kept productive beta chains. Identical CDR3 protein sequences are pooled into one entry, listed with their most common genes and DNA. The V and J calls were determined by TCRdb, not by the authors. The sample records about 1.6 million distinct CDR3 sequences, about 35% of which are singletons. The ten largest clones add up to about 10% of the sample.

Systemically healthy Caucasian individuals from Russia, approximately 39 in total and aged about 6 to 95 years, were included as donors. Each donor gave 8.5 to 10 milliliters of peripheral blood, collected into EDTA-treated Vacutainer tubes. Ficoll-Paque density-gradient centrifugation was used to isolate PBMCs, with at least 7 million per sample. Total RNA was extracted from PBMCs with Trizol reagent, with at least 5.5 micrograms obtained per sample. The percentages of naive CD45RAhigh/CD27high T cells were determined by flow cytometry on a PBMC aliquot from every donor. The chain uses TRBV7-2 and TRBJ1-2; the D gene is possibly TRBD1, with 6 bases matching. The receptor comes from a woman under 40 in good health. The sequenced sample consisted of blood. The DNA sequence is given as TGTGCCGGCAGCTTCAGGGGTGGCTATGGCTACACCTTC. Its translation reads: CAGSFRGGYGYTF.